One and the same sample provided the 16 T cell receptor beta chains below, sequenced in a study of CD8 T cells in ankylosing spondylitis. Study-wide results and limits: Ankylosing spondylitis blood appeared to carry a characteristic TCR beta motif of roughly 8 highly homologous variants.

TCRdb called the 5' RACE reads again in MiXCR, with one record for every CDR3 protein. The table shows under 550,000 distinct CDR3 sequences, with around 26% occurring only once. Their cognate antigens are unknown. Sequenced: blood, either unsorted or a sorted T cell fraction (not recorded which). These TCRs come from a male donor with ankylosing spondylitis.

CDR3 in amino acids: CASSQGTSGSDEQFF. The CDR3 DNA follows: TGTGCCAGCAGCCAAGGGACTAGCGGGTCCGATGAGCAGTTCTTC. This chain connects TRBV3-1 to TRBJ2-1, with 11 bases lining up with TRBD2. The trim removed 1 base at V and 8 bases at J, leaving 4 bases unmatched. Germline CDR1 and CDR2: LGHDT and YNNKEL (reference sequence). This CDR3 is 15 amino acids long.

At least ten counts were recorded for this clonotype. At one boundary the junction diverges from the germline segment, which might be a read error. The chain combines TRBV5-1 with TRBJ1-1; D perhaps matches TRBD1 (5 bases). Germline values: CDR1 SGHRS, CDR2 YFSETQ. The CDR3 totals 13 residues. The CDR3 region has the DNA TGTGCCAGCAGCTTAGAGGGGAGCACTGAAGCTTTCTTT. This encodes CASSLEGSTEAFF.

The chain uses TRBV9 and TRBJ2-3; TRBD2 agrees at 9 bases. V lost 0 bases and J lost 0; bases outside the gene matches: 2. The CDR3 totals 16 residues. CDR1 SGDLS and CDR2 YYNGEE come from the germline V gene. The DNA for the CDR3 is TGTGCCAGCAGCGTAGGCGGGAGGGTTAGCACAGATACGCAGTATTTT. Translated: CASSVGGRVSTDTQYF.

V usage is TRBV7-6 and J usage is TRBJ1-4; 8 bases fit TRBD1. The CDR3 is 17 amino acids. Per the germline V gene, CDR1 is SGHVS and CDR2 is FNYEAQ. V lost 5 bases, J lost 8 bases, and 16 bases stayed unmatched. This CDR3 is CASSPPTGDMSGEKLFF. CDR3 DNA: TGTGCCAGCAGCCCCCCGACAGGGGACATGTCTGGGGAAAAACTGTTTTTT.

This rearrangement joins TRBV6-2 or TRBV6-3 to TRBJ2-7, with 8 nucleotides matching TRBD2. Trimming at V came to 8 bases and at J to 2 bases, leaving 5 bases not matched to a gene. This CDR3 region has 13 residues. Germline CDR1 reads MNHEY; CDR2 reads SVGEGT. The DNA of the CDR3 is TGTGCCAGCCTCGGGAGGGAAACCTACGAGCAGTACGTC. Protein product: CASLGRETYEQYV.

A few counts support this clonotype. The chain uses TRBV20-1 and TRBJ2-2, with TRBD2 identical over 9 bases. The V gene's germline CDR1 is DFQATT and CDR2 SNEGSKA (reference sequence). The CDR3 is made up of 14 amino acids. J lost 4 bases, V lost 5 bases, and 5 bases had no gene match. The CDR3 reads CSARGLAGTGELFF. CDR3 in DNA: TGCAGTGCTCGGGGACTAGCAGGCACCGGGGAGCTGTTTTTT.

In DNA, the CDR3 is TGCAGTGCGCAAAAGGGGGGCGGGCAGCCCCAGCATTTT. As protein: CSAQKGGGQPQHF. The V call is TRBV20-1, the J call TRBJ1-5, with D possibly TRBD1 on 6 matching bases. V was trimmed by 6 bases and J by 7 bases, leaving 16 bases between them. The germline CDR1 and CDR2 sequences are DFQATT and SNEGSKA (reference sequence). The CDR3 has 13 residues.

In this sample, this clonotype turned up a few times. The genes are TRBV30 and TRBJ2-1; D is unresolved. Germline CDR1 reads GTSNPN; CDR2 reads SVGIG (reference sequence). Trimming pared 2 bases from V and 7 bases from J, leaving 6 bases between. This CDR3 spans 11 amino acids. The CDR3 here is CAWSKWNEQFF. The CDR3 nucleotides are TGTGCCTGGAGTAAGTGGAATGAGCAGTTCTTC.

This clonotype has only a few counts. CDR3 coding DNA: TGCAGTGCCAACCAGGAGAACTATGGCTACACCTTC. Its protein product is CSANQENYGYTF. This chain connects TRBV20-1 to TRBJ1-2; no clear D gene. This CDR3 spans 12 amino acids. Germline CDR1 is DFQATT and CDR2 is SNEGSKA (reference sequence). V was clipped by 6 bases and J by 2 bases, with 10 bases between them.

This clonotype was detected only a few times. The rearrangement links TRBV24-1 to TRBJ1-2; D gene uncertain. The CDR3 consists of 11 residues. Trimming removed 7 bases from V and 6 bases from J, with 8 bases in between. The V gene's germline CDR1 is KGHDR and CDR2 SFDVKD. CDR3 DNA: TGTGCCACCAGCACCGGTCATGGCTACACCTTC. Protein product: CATSTGHGYTF.

This clonotype was seen only a few times. This chain joins TRBV5-6 and TRBJ2-5; 7 nucleotides align to TRBD2. This CDR3 comprises 15 residues. V was clipped by 4 bases and J by 2 bases; unmatched bases: 8. From germline, CDR1 is SGHDT and CDR2 YYEEEE. CDR3 loop: CASSPITGGQETQYF. The CDR3 bases are TGTGCCAGCAGCCCAATCACGGGGGGACAAGAGACCCAGTACTTC.

The chain recombines TRBV20-1 with TRBJ2-7, with 9 bases that match TRBD2. The junction had 3 bases not matched to a gene; V was cut back by 2 bases and J by 4 bases. Germline V lookup: CDR1 DFQATT, CDR2 SNEGSKA (reference sequence). The CDR3 covers 13 residues. CDR3 loop: CSARSSGSYEQYF. CDR3 coding DNA: TGCAGTGCTAGAAGTAGCGGGAGTTACGAGCAGTACTTC.

This rearrangement joins TRBV18 to TRBJ2-6; 8 bases are a match to TRBD1. After removal of 4 bases from V and 3 bases from J, the junction contained 11 bases not matched to a gene. CDR3 length equals 18 residues. Per the germline V gene, CDR1 is KGHSH and CDR2 is LQKENI. The CDR3 is CASSLDRTGIRGANVLTF. For the CDR3, the DNA is TGTGCCAGCTCACTAGATCGGACAGGGATTCGTGGGGCCAACGTCCTGACTTTC.

In this sample, this clonotype turned up a few times. The chain uses TRBV5-1 and TRBJ2-5; 9 bases agree with TRBD1. Trimming at V came to 4 bases and at J to 5 bases, leaving 9 bases not matched to a gene. The CDR3 runs 15 residues. Looked up from germline, CDR1 is SGHRS and CDR2 is YFSETQ. The CDR3 is CASSPRDRVGETQYF. The CDR3 region has the DNA TGCGCCAGCAGCCCCCGGGACAGGGTCGGTGAGACCCAGTACTTC.

The rearrangement joins TRBV7-2 to TRBJ1-4; TRBD1 might be the D (6 bases). Germline-derived CDR1 and CDR2 are SGHTA and FQGNSA. The CDR3 is made up of 14 amino acids. V shed 3 bases and J shed 4 bases, with 9 bases lying between them. This CDR3 is CASSFRQDNEKLFF. For the CDR3, the DNA is TGTGCCAGCAGCTTCAGACAGGATAATGAAAAACTGTTTTTT. Full variable domain (outside the CDR3, taken from reference TRBV7-2 and TRBJ1-4): GAGVSQSPSNKVTEKGKDVELRCDPISGHTALYWYRQSLGQGLEFLIYFQGNSAPDKSGLPSDRFSAERTGGSVSTLTIQRTQQEDSAVYLCASSFRQDNEKLFFGSGTQLSVL.

This clonotype was observed a few times. The chain employs TRBV11-2 and TRBJ2-1; D gene unclear. The CDR3 extends over 15 amino acids. Per the germline V gene, CDR1 is SGHAT and CDR2 is FQNNGV. Trimming stripped 5 bases from V and 0 bases from J, with 11 bases between. CDR3 in amino acids: CASSTDTFSYNEQFF. Here the CDR3 DNA reads TGTGCCAGCAGCACCGACACGTTCTCCTACAATGAGCAGTTCTTC.